A selection of T cell receptor beta chains follows, all from one sample in a study of CD8+ T cells in alopecia areata. Sequencing used immunoSEQ multiplex PCR; TCRdb keeps in-frame clones, though not all of them. The data show over 110,000 clones, about 47% seen once. The sample was CD4+ T cells sorted from blood, taken at week 0. The receptors originated from a human donor with alopecia areata. Each CDR3 is given with its conserved first and last residue. A D gene is named only where the DNA matches it firmly. Some rows mark clone size as missing; the rest say once, few, many or name a class of expanded clone.

13	TRBV4-2	-	TRBJ2-5	-	TGTGCCAGCAGCCAAGGGGGGAGAGAGACCCAGTACTTC	CASSQGGRETQYF
14	TRBV4-1	-	TRBJ2-5	TRBD2	TGCGCCAGCAGCCAGCGGGAGGGCCTTCAGACCCAGTACTTC	CASSQREGLQTQYF
16	TRBV6-4	few	TRBJ2-1	-	TGTGCCAGCAGAGAACAGGGGACTAGCTCCTACAATGAGCAGTTCTTC	CASREQGTSSYNEQFF
11	TRBV30	-	TRBJ2-3	-	TGTGCCTGGTGGACCACAGATACGCAGTATTTT	CAWWTTDTQYF
14	TRBV6-5	-	TRBJ1-2	-	TGTGCCAGCAGTAAGGCCGGGCCATACTATGGCTACACCTTC	CASSKAGPYYGYTF
17	TRBV15	-	TRBJ2-1	TRBD2	TGTGCCACCAGCAGAGATCCCACTAGCGGTTATTACAATGAGCAGTTCTTC	CATSRDPTSGYYNEQFF
13	TRBV29-1	-	TRBJ2-7	TRBD2	TGCAGCGTTGCGAAGACTAGCAGCTACGAGCAGTACTTC	CSVAKTSSYEQYF
15	TRBV6-5	-	TRBJ2-4	-	TGTGCCAGCAGTTACTCCCCCTTCGATCGCGCCATTCAGTACTTC	CASSYSPFDRAIQYF
12	TRBV29-1	-	TRBJ2-5	-	TGCAGCGCTTCCCAGGGCGGAGAGACCCAGTACTTC	CSASQGGETQYF
11	TRBV6-6	-	TRBJ2-5	-	TGTGCCAGCAGTGTACAAGAGACCCAGTACTTC	CASSVQETQYF
14	TRBV5-1	-	TRBJ1-1	-	TGCGCCAGCAGCTTGCGGTCGGTAAACACTGAAGCTTTCTTT	CASSLRSVNTEAFF
11	TRBV30	-	TRBJ1-1	-	TGTGCTTTAGATCTAGGGAGAGGAGCTTTCTTT	CALDLGRGAFF
11	TRBV2	few	TRBJ2-7	-	TGTGCCAGCAGTGAATGGGAGGAGCAGTACTTC	CASSEWEEQYF
12	TRBV29-1	-	TRBJ1-1	TRBD1	TGCAGCGTTGAACAGGGGGGAACTGAAGCTTTCTTT	CSVEQGGTEAFF
15	TRBV6-1	-	TRBJ1-5	-	TGTGCCAGCAGTGAAGGGGGAAGGAGCAATCAGCCCCAGCATTTT	CASSEGGRSNQPQHF
12	TRBV29-1	few	TRBJ2-3	-	TGCAGCGTTGCCCGCTGGGGAGATACGCAGTATTTT	CSVARWGDTQYF
16	TRBV30	once	TRBJ2-1	-	TGTGCCTGGAGTTTCTCTAACAGGGTCTCCTACAATGAGCAGTTCTTC	CAWSFSNRVSYNEQFF
15	TRBV6-6	-	TRBJ2-5	-	TGTGCCAGCACGGTGAGAGCAGCACCTCGGGAGACCCAGTACTTC	CASTVRAAPRETQYF
15	TRBV6-5	-	TRBJ1-1	-	TGTGCCAGCAGTTTCCTCGACGGCGTGAACACTGAAGCTTTCTTT	CASSFLDGVNTEAFF
14	TRBV2	-	TRBJ2-1	TRBD2	TGTGCGCACACTGTAGCGGGCCCCTACAATGAGCAGTTCTTC	CAHTVAGPYNEQFF
11	TRBV20-1	few	TRBJ2-1	-	TGCAGTGCTAGGGGCTGGGAAGAGCAGTTCTTC	CSARGWEEQFF
14	TRBV7-2	once	TRBJ2-7	TRBD2	TGTGCCAGCAGCTTGACTAGCGGGAGATCCGAGCAGTACTTC	CASSLTSGRSEQYF
13	TRBV2	-	TRBJ1-2	-	TGTGCCAGCAGTCCGGACGGTCGGACGGGCTACACCTTC	CASSPDGRTGYTF
13	TRBV30	few	TRBJ2-7	TRBD1	TGTGCCTGGAGTGGCAGGGGGCTATTCGAGCAGTACTTC	CAWSGRGLFEQYF
16	TRBV2	few	TRBJ2-3	-	TGTGCCAGCTACCCCGCGCGAGCGGTGAGCACAGATACGCAGTATTTT	CASYPARAVSTDTQYF
13	TRBV5-1	few	TRBJ2-5	-	TGCGCCAGCAGCCCGGGCGGCGGCGAGACCCAGTACTTC	CASSPGGGETQYF
13	TRBV19	-	TRBJ2-3	-	TGTGCCAGTAAACGGGCCCTCACAGATACGCAGTATTTT	CASKRALTDTQYF
13	TRBV6-5	-	TRBJ2-3	-	TGTGCCAGCAGACTGACGGGCGAAGATACGCAGTATTTT	CASRLTGEDTQYF
14	TRBV6-5	-	TRBJ2-3	-	TGTGCCAGCAGTTACTCGTACAGGGCAGATACGCAGTATTTT	CASSYSYRADTQYF
12	TRBV7-9	-	TRBJ2-2	-	TGTGCCAGCAGCTTCCAGACCGGGGAGCTGTTTTTT	CASSFQTGELFF
12	TRBV6-5	-	TRBJ1-1	-	TGTGCCAGCAGGGCTACGGGGGGCCTAGCTTTCTTT	CASRATGGLAFF
17	TRBV11-2	-	TRBJ2-3	-	TGTGCCAGCAGCCCCATGGCGGGCGTACAGCCTTTGAGTACGCAGTATTTT	CASSPMAGVQPLSTQYF
14	TRBV29-1	-	TRBJ2-7	TRBD2	TGCAGCGTTGGAGAGCGGGGGGCGAGGTACGAGCAGTACTTC	CSVGERGARYEQYF
12	TRBV30	-	TRBJ2-7	TRBD1	TGTGCCTGGAGTCCAGGGGGTTACGAGCAGTACTTC	CAWSPGGYEQYF
11	TRBV20-1	few	TRBJ2-5	-	TGCAGTGCTAGCCCCAGAGAGACCCAGTACTTC	CSASPRETQYF
15	TRBV2	-	TRBJ2-1	TRBD2	TGTGCCAGCAGACTAACCCGGGGACTAGTTTCCGAGCAGTTCTTC	CASRLTRGLVSEQFF
13	TRBV6-5	few	TRBJ2-3	-	TGCGCTGGAGGACGGGGGCCCACAGATACGCAGTATTTT	CAGGRGPTDTQYF
13	TRBV30	once	TRBJ2-1	-	TGTGCCTGGAGTGTTTCCGGTGGGAATGAGCAGTTCTTC	CAWSVSGGNEQFF
14	TRBV7-2	-	TRBJ1-1	-	TGTGCCAGCAGCTTAGGGCTCAGCGGCACTGAAGCTTTCTTT	CASSLGLSGTEAFF
13	TRBV12-5	-	TRBJ2-5	-	TGTGCTAGTGGTTTGGGAGGAGGAGAGACCCAGTACTTC	CASGLGGGETQYF
17	TRBV29-1	few	TRBJ2-1	-	TGCAGCGTTGGGGCTTCGGAAAACCTCAGGGTATACAATGAGCAGTTCTTC	CSVGASENLRVYNEQFF
12	TRBV29-1	-	TRBJ1-1	-	TGCAGCGTTGCAGACGTGAACACTGAAGCTTTCTTT	CSVADVNTEAFF
16	TRBV5-1	-	TRBJ2-6	-	TGCGCCAGCACCAGGACAGCCGGCTCTGGGGCCAACGTCCTGACTTTC	CASTRTAGSGANVLTF
16	TRBV5-6	few	TRBJ2-1	TRBD2	TGTGCCAGCAGCTTCGGACTAGCGGGAGGGATAGATGAGCAGTTCTTC	CASSFGLAGGIDEQFF